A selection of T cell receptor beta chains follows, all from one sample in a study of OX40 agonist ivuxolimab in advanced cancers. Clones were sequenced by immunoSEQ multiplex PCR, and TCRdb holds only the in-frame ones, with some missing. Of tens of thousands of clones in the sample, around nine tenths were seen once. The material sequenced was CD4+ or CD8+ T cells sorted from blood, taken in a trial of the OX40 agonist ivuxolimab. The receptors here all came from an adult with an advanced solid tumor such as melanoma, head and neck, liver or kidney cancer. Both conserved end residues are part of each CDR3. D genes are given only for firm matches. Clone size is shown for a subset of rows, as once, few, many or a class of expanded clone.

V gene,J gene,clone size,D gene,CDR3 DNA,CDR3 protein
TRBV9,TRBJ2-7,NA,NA,TGTGCCAGCAGCGTAGATGCGGGGCGGAACGTTTACGAGCAGTACTTC,CASSVDAGRNVYEQYF
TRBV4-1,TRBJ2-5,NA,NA,TGCGCCAGCAGCCAAGATACTGGGGAAGAGACCCAGTACTTC,CASSQDTGEETQYF
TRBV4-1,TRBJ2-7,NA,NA,TGCGCCAGCAGCCTCACCCCCGGGACTGCTGCTTACGAGCAGTACTTC,CASSLTPGTAAYEQYF
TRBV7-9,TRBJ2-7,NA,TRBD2,TGTGCCAGCAGCTTAGGACTAGCGGAGTACGAGCAGTACTTC,CASSLGLAEYEQYF
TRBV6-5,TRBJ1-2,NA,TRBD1,TGTGCCAGCAGTTACTCGGGACAGGGGCCTACTGGCTACACCTTC,CASSYSGQGPTGYTF
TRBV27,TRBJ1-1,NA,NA,TGTGCCAGCAAATTCGGGGGCACTGAAGCTTTCTTT,CASKFGGTEAFF
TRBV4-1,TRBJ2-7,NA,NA,TGCGCCAGCAGCCAAGATGGGAGGACAGTTGCCTACGAGCAGTACTTC,CASSQDGRTVAYEQYF
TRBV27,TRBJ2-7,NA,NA,TGTGCCAGCAGTTTATCGAGGGTCCACGAGCAGTACTTC,CASSLSRVHEQYF
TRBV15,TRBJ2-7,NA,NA,TGTGCCACCAGCCCAGACGAGTCGACCTACTACGAGCAGTACTTC,CATSPDESTYYEQYF
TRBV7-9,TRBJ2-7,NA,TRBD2,TGTGCCAGCAGCCCCACGGGACTAGTCCACGAGCAGTACTTC,CASSPTGLVHEQYF
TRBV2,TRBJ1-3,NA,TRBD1,TGTGCCAGCAGTGCGAGACAGGGGGCGATTGGAAACACCATATATTTT,CASSARQGAIGNTIYF
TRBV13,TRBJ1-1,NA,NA,TGTGCCAGCAGCCTTCAAAACACTGAAGCTTTCTTT,CASSLQNTEAFF
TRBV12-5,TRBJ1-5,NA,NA,TGTGCTAGTGGCACCATTGGACCTCCCCAGCATTTT,CASGTIGPPQHF
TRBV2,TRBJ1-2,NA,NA,TGTGCCACCTATGGGGGGATCGCGCGAGTACCTTATGGCTACACCTTC,CATYGGIARVPYGYTF
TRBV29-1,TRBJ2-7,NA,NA,TGCAGCGTGAAAGGGGACGGCTCCTACGAGCAGTACTTC,CSVKGDGSYEQYF
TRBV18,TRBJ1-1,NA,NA,TGTGCCAGCTCACGAGAGAACACTGAAGCTTTCTTT,CASSRENTEAFF
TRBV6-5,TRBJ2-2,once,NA,TGTGCCAGCAACACATGGGGCGGGGAGCTGTTTTTT,CASNTWGGELFF
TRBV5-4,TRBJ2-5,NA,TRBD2,TGTGCCAGCAAGTTCGCCCGTCCCGGGACTAGGCCGGAGACCCAGTACTTC,CASKFARPGTRPETQYF
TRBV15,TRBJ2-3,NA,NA,TGTGCCACCAGCAGACGGGATAGACAGCCGCACACAGATACGCAGTATTTT,CATSRRDRQPHTDTQYF
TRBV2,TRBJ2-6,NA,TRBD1,TGTGCCAGCAGCCCGTACAGGGGTGCGGTCGTCCTGACTTTC,CASSPYRGAVVLTF
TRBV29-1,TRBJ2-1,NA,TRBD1,TGCAGCCATGGACAGGGACGGAAGAATGAGCAGTTCTTC,CSHGQGRKNEQFF
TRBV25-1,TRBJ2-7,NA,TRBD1,TGTGCCAGCAGTGAAGGGTTGAAGCAGGGGGCGCACGAGCAGTACTTC,CASSEGLKQGAHEQYF
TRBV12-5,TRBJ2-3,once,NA,TGTGCTAGTGGTTTGGTACTCGGAAGCACAGATACGCAGTATTTT,CASGLVLGSTDTQYF
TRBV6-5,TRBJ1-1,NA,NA,TGTGCCAGCAGTTACTCGTTGGAGGGGGGTGCTGAAGCTTTCTTT,CASSYSLEGGAEAFF
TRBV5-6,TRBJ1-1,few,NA,TGTGCCAGCAGCCACGTGACCGGGAACACTGAAGCTTTCTTT,CASSHVTGNTEAFF
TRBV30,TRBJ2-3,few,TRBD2,TGTGCCTGGTGTGGCACGGGGACGGGGGAGGGCCTCTACTTCAGCACAGATACGCAGTATTTT,CAWCGTGTGEGLYFSTDTQYF
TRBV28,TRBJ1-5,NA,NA,TGTGCCAGCGGACAGTATAATCAGCCCCAGCATTTT,CASGQYNQPQHF
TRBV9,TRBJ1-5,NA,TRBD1,TGTGCCAGCAGCGCATCCGGGACAGGTAATCAGCCCCAGCATTTT,CASSASGTGNQPQHF
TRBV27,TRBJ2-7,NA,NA,TGTGCCAGCAGTCCGTTTATAGAGTACGAGCAGTACTTC,CASSPFIEYEQYF
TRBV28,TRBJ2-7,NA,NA,TGTGCCAGCAGTTATCCGTACTACGAGCAGTACTTC,CASSYPYYEQYF
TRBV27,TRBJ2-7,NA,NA,TGTGCCAGCTCTAGGGGGGACGAGCAGTACTTC,CASSRGDEQYF
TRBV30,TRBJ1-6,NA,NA,TGTGCCTGGAGGGCGGCAGATTCACCCCTCCACTTT,CAWRAADSPLHF
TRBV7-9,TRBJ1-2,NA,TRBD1,TGTGCCAGCAGCCCTCGACAGGGGGAAGCTAACTATGGCTACACCTTC,CASSPRQGEANYGYTF
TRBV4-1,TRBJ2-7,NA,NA,TGCGCCAGCAGCCAAGTAACGGTCGGCGAGCAGTACTTC,CASSQVTVGEQYF
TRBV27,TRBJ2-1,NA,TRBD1,TGTGCCAGCAGTTGGGCAGGGGGCTACAATGAGCAGTTCTTC,CASSWAGGYNEQFF
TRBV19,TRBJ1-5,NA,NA,TGTGCCAGTACGCAATATAGCAATCAGCCCCAGCATTTT,CASTQYSNQPQHF
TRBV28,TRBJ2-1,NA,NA,TGTGCCAGCAGTTTATCGTCGGATAGAGACGACAATGAGCAGTTCTTC,CASSLSSDRDDNEQFF
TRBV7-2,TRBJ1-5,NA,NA,TGTGCCAGCAGCTTAGAGGGCTGGGCCGTCAATCAGCCCCAGCATTTT,CASSLEGWAVNQPQHF
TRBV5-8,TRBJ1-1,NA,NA,TGTGCCAGCAGCTTTCAGGGACCTGAAGCTTTCTTT,CASSFQGPEAFF
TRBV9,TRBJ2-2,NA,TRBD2,TGTGCCAGCTACCCAGCGGGAGAGAACACCGGGGAGCTGTTTTTT,CASYPAGENTGELFF
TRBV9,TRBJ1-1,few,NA,TGTGCCAGCAGCTCCAGCGCTATAGGATCTGAAGCTTTCTTT,CASSSSAIGSEAFF
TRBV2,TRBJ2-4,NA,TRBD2,TGTGCCAGCACTTGGGGTAGCGGGCTAGCCAAAAACATTCAGTACTTC,CASTWGSGLAKNIQYF
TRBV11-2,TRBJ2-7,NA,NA,TGTGCCAGCAGCCCCAGGTCGGGGGAGTCGGCCGAGCAGTACTTC,CASSPRSGESAEQYF
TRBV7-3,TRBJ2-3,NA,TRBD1,TGTGCCAGCAGCCCGGGGCAGGGGGCAACAGATACGCAGTATTTT,CASSPGQGATDTQYF
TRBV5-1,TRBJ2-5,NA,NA,TGCGCCAGCAGCTTGGCCAGGAGACAGTACCGCGGTGAGACCCAGTACTTC,CASSLARRQYRGETQYF